A selection of T cell receptor beta chains follows, all from one sample in a study of T cells in Graves' hyperthyroidism and ophthalmopathy. TCRdb re-analysed the multiplex PCR reads in MiXCR, keeping a single row per CDR3 protein. The repertoire holds around 400,000 distinct CDR3 sequences, with 13% to 15% as singletons. The sample consisted of blood. The receptors stem from a woman aged 55-70 years with Graves' ophthalmopathy. The CDR3 runs from the conserved cysteine through the conserved F or W. The order of the fields is J gene, clone size, V gene, D gene, CDR3 DNA, CDR3 protein. The D gene is left open where the match is weak. Size values are once, few and many counts, or a class for expanded clones, and some rows have none.

J gene: TRBJ2-6
clone size: many
V gene: TRBV5-1
D gene: TRBD1
CDR3 DNA: TGCGCCAGCAGCCCACGACAGGGGGTCTCTGGGGCCAACGTCCTGACTTTC
CDR3 protein: CASSPRQGVSGANVLTF

J gene: TRBJ2-1
clone size: .
V gene: TRBV20-1
D gene: TRBD2
CDR3 DNA: TGCAGTGCTAGACTGCTCGAACTAGCGGGAAGGGTGCAGTTCTTC
CDR3 protein: CSARLLELAGRVQFF

J gene: TRBJ2-1
clone size: once
V gene: TRBV11-3
D gene: TRBD2
CDR3 DNA: TGTGCCAGCAGCTCCCGGACTAGCAACGAGCAGTTCTTC
CDR3 protein: CASSSRTSNEQFF

J gene: TRBJ2-5
clone size: .
V gene: TRBV10-3
D gene: .
CDR3 DNA: TGTGCCATCAGTAGAGACCAAGAGACCCAGTACTTC
CDR3 protein: CAISRDQETQYF

J gene: TRBJ2-2
clone size: .
V gene: TRBV7-9
D gene: TRBD1
CDR3 DNA: TGTGCCAGCAGCGTCCAGGGGGCCACCGGGGAGCTGTTTTTT
CDR3 protein: CASSVQGATGELFF

J gene: TRBJ2-3
clone size: few
V gene: TRBV5-1
D gene: TRBD2
CDR3 DNA: TGCGCCAGCAGCGGCGGGACTAGAAGAGAGACAGATACGCAGTATTTT
CDR3 protein: CASSGGTRRETDTQYF

J gene: TRBJ2-5
clone size: few
V gene: TRBV30
D gene: TRBD2
CDR3 DNA: TGTGCCTGGAGTTCGGCGGGAGCCCGAGAGACCCAGTACTTC
CDR3 protein: CAWSSAGARETQYF

J gene: TRBJ2-3
clone size: many
V gene: TRBV5-1
D gene: TRBD2
CDR3 DNA: TGCGCCAGCAGCTTTGGGACTAGCGGAAGCAGCACAGATACGCAGTATTTT
CDR3 protein: CASSFGTSGSSTDTQYF

J gene: TRBJ2-7
clone size: few
V gene: TRBV27
D gene: TRBD2
CDR3 DNA: TGTGCCAGCAGTTTATCCGCACGACCGGGAGGGCGATACGAGCAGTACTTC
CDR3 protein: CASSLSARPGGRYEQYF

J gene: TRBJ1-6
clone size: many
V gene: TRBV5-6
D gene: .
CDR3 DNA: TGTGCCAGCAGCTTGGAAGGATGGTCCTATAATTCACCCCTCCACTTT
CDR3 protein: CASSLEGWSYNSPLHF

J gene: TRBJ1-5
clone size: many
V gene: TRBV28
D gene: .
CDR3 DNA: TGTGCCAGCAGTCTGACTCACTGGCCCCAGCATTTT
CDR3 protein: CASSLTHWPQHF

J gene: TRBJ2-1
clone size: few
V gene: TRBV20-1
D gene: TRBD2
CDR3 DNA: TGCAGGCCGGGACAGGGACTAGCGGGAGTGGGTAATGAGCAGCTCTTC
CDR3 protein: CRPGQGLAGVGNEQLF

J gene: TRBJ2-2
clone size: few
V gene: TRBV25-1
D gene: .
CDR3 DNA: TGTGCCAGCAGGGGGAGTGGGGCTAGCACGTCCACCGGGGAGCTGTTTTTT
CDR3 protein: CASRGSGASTSTGELFF

J gene: TRBJ2-7
clone size: many
V gene: TRBV28
D gene: .
CDR3 DNA: TGTGCCAGTACTGGGGGAACCTACTACGAGCAGTACTTC
CDR3 protein: CASTGGTYYEQYF

J gene: TRBJ2-1
clone size: .
V gene: TRBV9
D gene: .
CDR3 DNA: TGTGCCAGCAGCACAATGGGACAACCCGCCCGTGAGCAGTCCTTC
CDR3 protein: CASSTMGQPAREQSF

J gene: TRBJ1-3
clone size: .
V gene: TRBV7-2
D gene: .
CDR3 DNA: TGTGCCAGCAGCTTAGGGGGCAGGGGAACTGGAAACACCATATATTTT
CDR3 protein: CASSLGGRGTGNTIYF

J gene: TRBJ2-1
clone size: many
V gene: TRBV29-1
D gene: TRBD2
CDR3 DNA: TGCAGCGGCACTCTAGCGGGGGGCTACAATGAGCAGTTCTTC
CDR3 protein: CSGTLAGGYNEQFF

J gene: TRBJ2-7
clone size: many
V gene: TRBV7-9
D gene: .
CDR3 DNA: TGTGCCAGCAGCTTAGGGGGAACCAGACCGCGCGAGCAGTACTTC
CDR3 protein: CASSLGGTRPREQYF

J gene: TRBJ1-6
clone size: many
V gene: TRBV15
D gene: .
CDR3 DNA: TGTGCCACCAGCAGAGACCCTTTGTCACCCCTCCACTTT
CDR3 protein: CATSRDPLSPLHF

J gene: TRBJ2-3
clone size: many
V gene: TRBV27
D gene: TRBD2
CDR3 DNA: TGTGCCACCCGATCCCCGGGACTAGCGGGATTTGATACGCAGTATTTT
CDR3 protein: CATRSPGLAGFDTQYF

J gene: TRBJ1-1
clone size: many
V gene: TRBV5-8
D gene: .
CDR3 DNA: TGTGCCAGCAGCTTGGGACAGGCAGACTTCTCTGAAGCTTTCTTT
CDR3 protein: CASSLGQADFSEAFF

J gene: TRBJ2-1
clone size: .
V gene: TRBV4-1
D gene: TRBD2
CDR3 DNA: TGCGCCAGCAGCCAAGTTAGAGCGGGAGGTTACAATGAGCAGTTCTTC
CDR3 protein: CASSQVRAGGYNEQFF

J gene: TRBJ2-1
clone size: .
V gene: TRBV6-1
D gene: TRBD1
CDR3 DNA: TGTGCCAGCAGCCTAGAAGGGGGCCCGGGAAATGAGCAGTTCTTC
CDR3 protein: CASSLEGGPGNEQFF

J gene: TRBJ2-2
clone size: .
V gene: TRBV27
D gene: TRBD2
CDR3 DNA: TGTGCCAGCAGGACCATAGCGGGCACCGGGGAGCTGTTTTTT
CDR3 protein: CASRTIAGTGELFF

J gene: TRBJ2-5
clone size: many
V gene: TRBV3-1
D gene: TRBD1
CDR3 DNA: TGTGCCAGCAGCAACCGGGACAGGGTTTTCGTCGGTAGCCAAGAGACCCAGTACTTC
CDR3 protein: CASSNRDRVFVGSQETQYF

J gene: TRBJ2-3
clone size: many
V gene: TRBV28
D gene: TRBD2
CDR3 DNA: TGTGCCAGCAGCCCTCCCATTAGACTAGCGGGAGGACACACAGATACGCAGTATTTT
CDR3 protein: CASSPPIRLAGGHTDTQYF

J gene: TRBJ2-3
clone size: many
V gene: TRBV5-1
D gene: TRBD2
CDR3 DNA: TGCGCCAGCAGCCCCCTAGCGGGGGGCGATACGCAGTATTTT
CDR3 protein: CASSPLAGGDTQYF

J gene: TRBJ2-1
clone size: .
V gene: TRBV7-3
D gene: .
CDR3 DNA: TGTGCCAGCTGCCGGGCCGGGGAAAATGAGCAGTTCTTC
CDR3 protein: CASCRAGENEQFF

J gene: TRBJ2-7
clone size: many
V gene: TRBV6-1
D gene: .
CDR3 DNA: TGTGCCAGCAGGCGGGACACCGGGCGAATTTACGAGCAGTACTTC
CDR3 protein: CASRRDTGRIYEQYF

J gene: TRBJ2-5
clone size: .
V gene: TRBV7-9
D gene: TRBD2
CDR3 DNA: TGTGCCAGCAGCCCTACTAGCGGGACCTCCTCAGAGACCCAGTACTTC
CDR3 protein: CASSPTSGTSSETQYF

J gene: TRBJ2-3
clone size: many
V gene: TRBV13
D gene: TRBD2
CDR3 DNA: TGTGCCAGCAGCCTCAGACTAGCCCCCACTTTGGAAGATACGCAGTATTTT
CDR3 protein: CASSLRLAPTLEDTQYF

J gene: TRBJ2-1
clone size: many
V gene: TRBV20-1
D gene: TRBD1
CDR3 DNA: TGCAGTGCTCTGGACAGGGCAAATGAGCAGTTCTTC
CDR3 protein: CSALDRANEQFF

J gene: TRBJ2-1
clone size: .
V gene: TRBV2
D gene: TRBD1
CDR3 DNA: TGTGCCAGCAGTGAATCTTTGGGACAGGGTTACAATGAGCAGTTCTTC
CDR3 protein: CASSESLGQGYNEQFF

J gene: TRBJ2-5
clone size: few
V gene: TRBV4-2
D gene: TRBD2
CDR3 DNA: TGTGCCAGCAGCATGTCACTAGCGGGAGTCTCCGAGACCCAGTACTTC
CDR3 protein: CASSMSLAGVSETQYF

J gene: TRBJ2-5
clone size: many
V gene: TRBV7-3
D gene: TRBD1
CDR3 DNA: TGTGCCAGCAGCCCCAGGGGGCGGCAAGAGACCCAGTACTTC
CDR3 protein: CASSPRGRQETQYF

J gene: TRBJ2-5
clone size: few
V gene: TRBV29-1
D gene: .
CDR3 DNA: TGCAGCGTTGAAGATGAGGCAGGGGTGACCCAGTACTTC
CDR3 protein: CSVEDEAGVTQYF

J gene: TRBJ2-7
clone size: many
V gene: TRBV9
D gene: TRBD1
CDR3 DNA: TGTGCCAGCAGCGTAGGTGGGACAGGGGGCTTTATCGAGCAGTACTTC
CDR3 protein: CASSVGGTGGFIEQYF

J gene: TRBJ1-4
clone size: few
V gene: TRBV6-1
D gene: TRBD1
CDR3 DNA: TGTGCCACCTTGGACAGGGGATTGGGTGAAAAACTGTTTTTT
CDR3 protein: CATLDRGLGEKLFF

J gene: TRBJ2-1
clone size: many
V gene: TRBV3-1
D gene: TRBD2
CDR3 DNA: TGTGCCAGCAGCCAAGAAAACGGAGGCGGGGGTCAGTTCTTC
CDR3 protein: CASSQENGGGGQFF

J gene: TRBJ2-7
clone size: many
V gene: TRBV28
D gene: .
CDR3 DNA: TGTGCCTGCCTCGACAGCTCCTACGAGCAGTACTTC
CDR3 protein: CACLDSSYEQYF

J gene: TRBJ1-2
clone size: few
V gene: TRBV5-6
D gene: TRBD1
CDR3 DNA: TGTGCCAGCAGAAGACAGGGGACCCTATTCTATGGCTACACCTTC
CDR3 protein: CASRRQGTLFYGYTF

J gene: TRBJ2-7
clone size: .
V gene: TRBV2
D gene: .
CDR3 DNA: TGTGCCAGCCATGTGGGGGCTACCTACGAGCAGTACTTC
CDR3 protein: CASHVGATYEQYF

J gene: TRBJ1-4
clone size: many
V gene: TRBV28
D gene: .
CDR3 DNA: TGTGCCAGCAGTTCCGGTGAGCTTAATGAAAAACTGTTTTTT
CDR3 protein: CASSSGELNEKLFF

J gene: TRBJ2-7
clone size: many
V gene: TRBV6-1
D gene: TRBD2
CDR3 DNA: TGTGCCAGCAGTCCTGAGTGGGGGCAGGCGAGCGGGAGGCCCCCCTACGAGCAGTACTTC
CDR3 protein: CASSPEWGQASGRPPYEQYF